The entry below describes one T cell receptor beta chain. The antigen is unknown. Germline lookup yields CDR1 LGHNA and CDR2 YSLEER. The CDR3 spans 17 residues. All TRB cDNA libraries came from 5' RACE performed with UMI labels. TCRdb processed the 5' RACE reads again and assigns one entry to each CDR3 protein, with no DNA. The sample has 50,000 to 70,000 distinct CDR3 sequences, and its top ten clones hold approximately 0.5%. The data are from a study of CXCR3-negative and CXCR3-positive naive CD8 T cells. Study-wide results and caveats: Naive cells positive for CXCR3 carried more hydrophobic TRB CDR3s than CXCR3-negative ones.

Input material: naive CXCR3+ CD8+ T cells from blood. The sample's subset: CD45RO-CCR7+CD27+CD95- naive CD8+ T cells expressing CXCR3 (TNR3+). The gene calls are TRBV4-3 and TRBJ2-2; TCRdb picks TRBD1, but there is no DNA to check that call. The receptor was isolated from a human donor in good health. Some clones in this sample may be carry-over from other donors' samples. This chain's CDR3 is CASSPGSGTTNTGELFF.